These 2 T cell receptor beta chains came from one sample sequenced in a study of cytomegalovirus exposure and HLA in healthy donors. PCR was performed using 60 Vbeta and 13 Jbeta primers. The repertoire was sequenced with immunoSEQ multiplex PCR; TCRdb's copy has only in-frame clones and lacks some. This table has around 94,000 clones, 78% appearing once. Sequencing used PBMCs. The receptors come from a male donor in good health and CMV-seropositive.

This chain links TRBV28 with TRBJ2-1, with a tentative D call TRBD2 (6 bases). The CDR3 extends over 15 amino acids. The V and J ends lost 3 bases and 4 bases respectively, with 13 bases between them. Germline V gives CDR1 MDHEN, CDR2 SYDVKM. The CDR3 nucleotides read TGTGCCAGCAGTTTGGGGGGACGGCCTTACAATGAGCAGTTCTTC. Protein sequence: CASSLGGRPYNEQFF. Using reference TRBV28 and TRBJ2-1 for the parts outside the CDR3, the full variable domain is DVKVTQSSRYLVKRTGEKVFLECVQDMDHENMFWYRQDPGLGLRLIYFSYDVKMKEKGDIPEGYSVSREKKERFSLILESASTNQTSMYLCASSLGGRPYNEQFFGPGTRLTVL.

The J gene is TRBJ1-2, the V gene TRBV18; 8 nucleotides align to TRBD1. V dropped 3 bases and J dropped 5; count of bases not matched to a gene: 5. Germline V gene sequence: CDR1 KGHSH, CDR2 LQKENI. This CDR3 region has 14 residues. The CDR3 loop is CASSPPDRVYGYTF. Written as DNA, the CDR3 is TGTGCCAGCTCACCCCCGGACAGGGTTTATGGCTACACCTTC.